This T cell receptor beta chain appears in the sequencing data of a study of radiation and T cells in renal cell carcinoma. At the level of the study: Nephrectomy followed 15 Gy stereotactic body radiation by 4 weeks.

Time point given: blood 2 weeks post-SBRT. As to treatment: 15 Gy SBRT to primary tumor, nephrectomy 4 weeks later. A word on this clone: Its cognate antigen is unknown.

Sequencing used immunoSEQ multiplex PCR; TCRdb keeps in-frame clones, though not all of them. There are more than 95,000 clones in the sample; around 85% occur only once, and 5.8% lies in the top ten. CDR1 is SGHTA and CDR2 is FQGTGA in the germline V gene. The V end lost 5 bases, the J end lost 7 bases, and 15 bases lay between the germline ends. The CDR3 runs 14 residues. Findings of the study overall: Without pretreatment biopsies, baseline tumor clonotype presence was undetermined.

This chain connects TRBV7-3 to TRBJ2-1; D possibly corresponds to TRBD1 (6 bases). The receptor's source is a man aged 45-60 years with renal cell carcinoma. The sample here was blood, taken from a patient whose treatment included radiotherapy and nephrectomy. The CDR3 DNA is TGTGCCAGCAGCCCTCCCGCCGGACAGAATGAGCAGTTCTTC. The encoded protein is CASSPPAGQNEQFF.